This T cell receptor (beta chain) was documented in a study of T-cell reconstitution after alpha-beta-depleted transplantation in children. Study-wide results and limits: About two months after transplant, alpha-beta T cells reportedly came from several hundred expanded graft clones. Hyperexpanded clones declined; after one year, newly produced T cells mostly supplied diversity. Surviving recipient cells, namely T cells and thymic progenitors, were the source of high day-60 TCRbeta diversity in some patients.

Researchers prepared the TCRbeta library using unique molecular identifiers, the study reports. TCRdb re-derived calls from the PCR reads in MiXCR, one entry per CDR3 protein. The repertoire includes 780,000 or so distinct CDR3 sequences, 16% of them detected once, and just under 5% sits in the top ten. Germline CDR1 and CDR2: DFQATT and SNEGSKA (reference sequence). Unmatched junction bases numbered 7, after V lost 2 bases and J lost 0 bases. This CDR3 comprises 15 residues. In its sample, this clonotype was seen once. Its antigen is not known. The sample in question was PBMCs, mostly from graft donor cells, obtained 360 days after TCRalphabeta/CD19-depleted stem cell transplant. The chain links TRBV20-1 to TRBJ2-7; 7 bases map to TRBD2. This sequence originates from a male patient aged 10 to 17 who had a stem cell transplant for acute lymphoblastic leukemia, so the T cells may come from the graft donor. The CDR3 sequence: CSARTGAGSSYEQYF. CDR3 sequence (DNA): TGCAGTGCTAGAACTGGAGCGGGGTCCTCCTACGAGCAGTACTTC.